This entry concerns a single T cell receptor beta chain. No antigen is known for it. The junction does not match germline at one end; this may be a read error. This sample is drawn from a study of blood T cells in healthy people across ages. Study-wide findings and caveats: The donors' CMV status was not determined, possibly confounding changes in expanded clonotypes.

The CDR3 runs to 13 residues. A second PCR of about 7 to 12 cycles used a sample-barcoded 5' primer and a J-beta primer mix. TCRdb reprocessed the 5' RACE reads via MiXCR and lists one record per CDR3 protein. The table has 600,000 to 850,000 distinct CDR3 sequences, 20% to 25% seen once. These data were also filed under a second study, of T cells of mothers and their children. As that report states: In both related and unrelated pairs, TCR recombination output is shaped similarly by thymic selection.

The sample was blood. This rearrangement joins TRBV12-3 or TRBV12-4 to TRBJ2-3; the D is unclear. The receptor's source is a boy between 10 and 17 years old in good health. The CDR3 DNA is TGTGCCAGCAGTTCGGACGGACCAGATAGGCAGTATTTT. Its protein is CASSSDGPDRQYF.